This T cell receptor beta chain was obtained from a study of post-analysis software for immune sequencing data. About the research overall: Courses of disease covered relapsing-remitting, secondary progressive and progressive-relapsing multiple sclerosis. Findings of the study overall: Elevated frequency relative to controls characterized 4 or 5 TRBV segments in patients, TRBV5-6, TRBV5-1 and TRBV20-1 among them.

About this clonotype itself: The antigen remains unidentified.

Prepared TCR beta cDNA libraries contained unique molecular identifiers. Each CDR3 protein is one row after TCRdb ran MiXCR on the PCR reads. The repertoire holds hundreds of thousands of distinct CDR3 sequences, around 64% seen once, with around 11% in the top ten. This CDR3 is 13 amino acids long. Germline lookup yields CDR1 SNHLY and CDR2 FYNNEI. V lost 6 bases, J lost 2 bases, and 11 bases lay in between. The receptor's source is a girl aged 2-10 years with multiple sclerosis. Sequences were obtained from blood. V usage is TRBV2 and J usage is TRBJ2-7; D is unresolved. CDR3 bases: TGTGCCAGCAGGCGTGGCTATACCTACGAGCAGTACTTC. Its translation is CASRRGYTYEQYF.